What follows is one T cell receptor beta chain and its context. Other nucleotide sequences from this sample produce the same CDR3. Trimming pared 1 base from V and 3 bases from J, leaving 10 bases between. Germline V gene lookup returns CDR1 LGHDT and CDR2 YNNKEL (reference sequence). This CDR3 has 14 residues. These data are taken from a study of blood T cell repertoires in COVID-19. Study details: Samples came from the United States, Italy and Spain, spanning acute and convalescent COVID-19.

Original processing notes: Reference gene primer amplification in the assay estimated nucleated cell counts. The method was immunoSEQ multiplex PCR; TCRdb's version includes in-frame clones alone and lacks a portion of them. From that table come the V and J calls and clone size; the DNA was used to work out D and trimming. The top ten hold about 2.5% of the sample, which has about 150,000 clones, around four fifths seen once. The Seattle patients, enrolled during active infection, were followed longitudinally. The sample taken for sequencing was peripheral blood. This receptor was obtained from a woman aged 80 or older with COVID-19, enrolled during active disease. The V and J genes are TRBV3-1 (or the pseudogene TRBV3-2) and TRBJ2-7, with a possible D match to TRBD2 (6 bases). The CDR3 is CASSQVGLSYEQYF. The CDR3 nucleotides are TGTGCCAGCAGCCAAGTGGGACTGAGCTACGAGCAGTACTTC.